Presented here are 18 T cell receptor beta chains from one specimen sequenced in a study of blood T cell repertoires in COVID-19. Sequenced by immunoSEQ multiplex PCR; TCRdb stores in-frame clones only, minus some. This table holds fewer than 200,000 clones, about 74% found once. Sequenced sample: peripheral blood. The origin of the receptors is a woman of 80 years or more with acute or convalescent COVID-19.

The chain employs TRBV6-2 or TRBV6-3 and TRBJ1-1; D perhaps matches TRBD1 (5 bases). In germline, CDR1 is MNHEY, CDR2 SVGEGT. Trimming pared 6 bases from V and 1 base from J, leaving 12 bases between. The CDR3 contains 14 residues. CDR3 in amino acids: CASSHGRGNTEAFF. CDR3 sequence (DNA): TGTGCCAGCAGCCATGGGAGGGGGAACACTGAAGCTTTCTTT.

The sample holds a few counts of this clone. The V call is TRBV28, the J call TRBJ2-7, with a possible D match to TRBD1 (6 bases). Germline V CDR1 and CDR2: MDHEN, SYDVKM. The CDR3 contains 14 residues. Trimming shortened V by 5 bases and J by 0 bases, and 11 bases separated the two germline ends. In DNA form, the CDR3 reads TGTGCCAGCAGTCAAGGGGGAAGCTCCTACGAGCAGTACTTC. Protein sequence: CASSQGGSSYEQYF.

The J gene is TRBJ2-7, the V gene TRBV5-1; 10 bases agree with TRBD1. The junction had 14 bases not matched to a gene; V was cut back by 5 bases and J by 6 bases. The germline CDR1 and CDR2 sequences are SGHRS and YFSETQ. This CDR3 has 16 residues. The DNA for the CDR3 is TGCGCCAGCAGATTCGGATCCGGGACAGGGGCTCCCGAGCAGTACTTC. It translates to CASRFGSGTGAPEQYF.

The chain has TRBV11-1 and TRBJ2-1, with 9 bases that match TRBD1. The CDR3 spans 15 residues. Trimming took 6 bases from V and 2 from J; bases not matched to a gene: 5. Per the germline V gene, CDR1 is SGHAT and CDR2 is FQDESV (reference sequence). CDR3 in amino acids: CASRYTGGAYNEQFF. CDR3 DNA sequence: TGTGCCAGCAGGTATACAGGGGGCGCCTACAATGAGCAGTTCTTC.

The J gene is TRBJ1-1, the V gene TRBV13, with TRBD1 matching 7 bases. V lost 3 bases to trimming and J lost 6 bases; unmatched junction nucleotides: 13. The length of the CDR3 is 16 residues. CDR1 PRHDT and CDR2 FYEKMQ come from the germline V gene (reference sequence). The CDR3 sequence: CASSLGGGGSFAEAFF. The CDR3, as DNA: TGTGCCAGCAGCTTGGGCGGAGGGGGCTCGTTTGCTGAAGCTTTCTTT.

Ten or more counts support this clone. The gene calls are TRBV19 and TRBJ2-1; D is undetermined. The V gene's germline CDR1 is LNHDA and CDR2 SQIVND (reference sequence). This CDR3 contains 13 residues. V was pared by 1 base and J by 5 bases, with 6 bases between. Here the CDR3 DNA reads TGTGCCAGTAGTATAGGACTGAACAATGAGCAGTTCTTC. It is translated as CASSIGLNNEQFF.

The rearrangement joins TRBV5-1 to TRBJ1-3; 7 bases fit TRBD1. CDR1 SGHRS and CDR2 YFSETQ come from the germline V gene. The CDR3 runs to 14 residues. J lost 2 bases, V lost 4 bases, and 3 bases had no gene match. The CDR3 protein is CASSRGQAGNTIYF. As DNA, the CDR3 is TGCGCCAGCAGCCGAGGACAGGCTGGAAACACCATATATTTT.

The gene calls are TRBV28 and TRBJ1-2, with 9 bases identical to TRBD1. Per the germline V gene, CDR1 is MDHEN and CDR2 is SYDVKM. This CDR3 is 16 amino acids long. Trimming cost V 5 bases and J 3 bases; bases outside gene matches: 10. The CDR3 loop reads CASSPPGTGRDYGYTF. CDR3 coding DNA: TGTGCCAGCAGTCCCCCCGGGACAGGGAGGGACTATGGCTACACCTTC.

This sequence joins TRBV27 and TRBJ1-6; 10 nucleotides agree with TRBD1. After removal of 0 bases from V and 10 bases from J, the junction contained 9 bases not matched to a gene. The length of the CDR3 is 17 residues. Germline lookup yields CDR1 MNHEY and CDR2 SMNVEV (reference sequence). The CDR3: CASSLSLGQGRDSPLHF. The CDR3 bases are TGTGCCAGCAGTTTATCGCTGGGACAGGGGAGGGACTCACCCCTCCACTTT.

V gene TRBV4-2 combines with J gene TRBJ1-3; D not certain. The germline CDR1 and CDR2 sequences are LGHNA and YNFKEQ. The CDR3 loop spans 15 amino acids. Trimming took 7 bases from V and 1 from J, leaving 14 bases between them. CDR3: CASTPEVTSGNTIYF. CDR3 DNA: TGTGCCAGCACCCCAGAAGTTACATCTGGAAACACCATATATTTT.

This clone has just one count. V is TRBV28 and J is TRBJ1-2, with 8 bases aligning to TRBD1. The CDR3 consists of 15 residues. Looked up from germline, CDR1 is MDHEN and CDR2 is SYDVKM. Trimming at V came to 2 bases and at J to 1 base, leaving 3 bases not matched to a gene. CDR3 DNA sequence: TGTGCCAGCAGTTTAGCGGACAGGGATAACTATGGCTACACCTTC. This codes for CASSLADRDNYGYTF.

The sample holds one count of this clone. The genes are TRBV5-1 and TRBJ2-1; 8 bases are shared with TRBD2. This CDR3 region has 15 residues. Germline trimming cut 1 base from V and 3 bases from J; bases unmatched to any gene: 3. Looked up from germline, CDR1 is SGHRS and CDR2 is YFSETQ. The CDR3 spells CASSLSSGSYNEQFF. CDR3 nucleotide sequence: TGCGCCAGCAGCTTGTCGAGCGGGAGCTACAATGAGCAGTTCTTC. Full variable domain (missing parts from reference TRBV5-1 and TRBJ2-1): KAGVTQTPRYLIKTRGQQVTLSCSPISGHRSVSWYQQTPGQGLQFLFEYFSETQRNKGNFPGRFSGRQFSNSRSEMNVSTLELGDSALYLCASSLSSGSYNEQFFGPGTRLTVL.

Only one count was recorded for this clone. The chain is built from TRBV18 and TRBJ2-4; no reliable D call. Deletions cut 0 bases from V and 6 bases from J, with 6 bases between. The CDR3 runs 13 residues. Germline CDR1 KGHSH, CDR2 LQKENI. The CDR3 loop is CASSPPSVNIQYF. For the CDR3, the DNA is TGTGCCAGCTCACCACCAAGCGTAAACATTCAGTACTTC.

This rearrangement joins TRBV28 to TRBJ1-4; D perhaps matches TRBD1 (5 bases). The V gene's germline CDR1 is MDHEN and CDR2 SYDVKM. Trimming shortened V by 3 bases and J by 10 bases, and 18 bases separated the two germline ends. The CDR3 is 15 residues long. The CDR3 sequence: CASSFEGRERGKLFF. The CDR3 bases are TGTGCCAGCAGTTTTGAAGGGAGGGAAAGGGGAAAACTGTTTTTT.

This clone was seen a handful of times. The gene calls are TRBV19 and TRBJ1-2, with unresolved D. From germline, CDR1 is LNHDA and CDR2 SQIVND (reference sequence). CDR3 length: 13 amino acids. The ends were cut back, 6 bases at V and 2 bases at J, with 10 bases in the middle. CDR3 DNA sequence: TGTGCCAGTAGGACAAACTGGAACTATGGCTACACCTTC. Amino acids: CASRTNWNYGYTF.

To note about this clone: This specimen includes other DNA sequences encoding the same CDR3. The J gene is TRBJ2-7, the V gene TRBV28; D is undetermined. Germline V CDR1 and CDR2: MDHEN, SYDVKM. The germline V and J ends were trimmed by 3 bases and 1 base, with 7 bases remaining between them. The CDR3 is 13 amino acids. The CDR3 here is CASSFSSSYEQYF. The CDR3 DNA is TGTGCCAGCAGTTTTTCGAGTTCCTACGAGCAGTACTTC.

The J gene is TRBJ2-2, the V gene TRBV24-1; 10 bases line up with TRBD1. Per germline, CDR1 KGHDR and CDR2 SFDVKD. With V trimmed by 3 bases and J by 3 bases, 3 bases remained unmatched. CDR3 size: 16 residues. CDR3 bases: TGTGCCACCAGTGATCCCGGGACAGGGGACACCGGGGAGCTGTTTTTT. Translated: CATSDPGTGDTGELFF.

This clone came up a few times. The chain joins TRBV7-7 to TRBJ2-1, with 8 positions matching TRBD2. The CDR3 consists of 15 residues. Trimming cost V 5 bases and J 7 bases; bases outside gene matches: 10. CDR1 and CDR2 (germline): SSHAT, FNYEAQ (reference sequence). CDR3 amino acids: CASSVRPGLDNEQFF. The CDR3 DNA reads TGTGCCAGCAGCGTGCGCCCGGGACTAGATAATGAGCAGTTCTTC.